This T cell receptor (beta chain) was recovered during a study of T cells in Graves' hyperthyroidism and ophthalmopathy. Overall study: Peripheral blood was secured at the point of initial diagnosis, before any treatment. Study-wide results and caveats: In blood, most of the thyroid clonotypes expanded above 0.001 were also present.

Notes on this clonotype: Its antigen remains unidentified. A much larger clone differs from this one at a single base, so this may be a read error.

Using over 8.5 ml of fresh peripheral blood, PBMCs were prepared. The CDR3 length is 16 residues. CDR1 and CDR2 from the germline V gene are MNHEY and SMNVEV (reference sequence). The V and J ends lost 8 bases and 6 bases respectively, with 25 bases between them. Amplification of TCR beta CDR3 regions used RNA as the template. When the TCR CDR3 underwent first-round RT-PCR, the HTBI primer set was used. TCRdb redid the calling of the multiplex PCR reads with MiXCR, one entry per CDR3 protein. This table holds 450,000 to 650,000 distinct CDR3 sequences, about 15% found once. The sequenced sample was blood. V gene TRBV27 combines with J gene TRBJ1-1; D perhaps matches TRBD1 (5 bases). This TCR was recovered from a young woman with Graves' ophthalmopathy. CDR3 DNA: TGTGCCAGCGGTTCCCCCCGCACCGGGGCTGATTCTGAAGCTTTCTTT. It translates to CASGSPRTGADSEAFF.